These T cell receptor beta chains were read from a single sample in a study of T cells expressing NK-cell markers. From its re-call of the 5' RACE reads, TCRdb lists each CDR3 protein once, without DNA. This sample's clone table lists 400,000 or so distinct CDR3 sequences. The material sequenced was blood T cells: a sorted CD56 or NKG2C T cell subset, CD4+ or CD8+ T cells, or bulk PBMC T cells (not recorded which). These receptors all stem from a woman aged 45-59 years in good health. CDR3s include the opening cysteine and the closing phenylalanine or tryptophan.

CDR3 protein: CASSPSGGINTGELFF; V gene: TRBV10-2; J gene: TRBJ2-2
CDR3 protein: CASSWARLAGSGEQYF; V gene: TRBV5-8; J gene: TRBJ2-7
CDR3 protein: CASTRETDYNEQFF; V gene: TRBV5-1; J gene: TRBJ2-1
CDR3 protein: CASSQIRGKYTF; V gene: TRBV3-1; J gene: TRBJ1-2
CDR3 protein: CASSRLGAQETQYF; V gene: TRBV6-2/TRBV6-3; J gene: TRBJ2-5
CDR3 protein: CASSLGRLITDTQYF; V gene: TRBV7-8; J gene: TRBJ2-3
CDR3 protein: CASRSRPGYEQYF; V gene: TRBV12-3/TRBV12-4; J gene: TRBJ2-7
CDR3 protein: CASTTSGIKETQYF; V gene: TRBV5-1; J gene: TRBJ2-5
CDR3 protein: CASSLARVTRTEAFF; V gene: TRBV5-1; J gene: TRBJ1-1
CDR3 protein: CAISAGAGGNSNQPQHF; V gene: TRBV10-3; J gene: TRBJ1-5
CDR3 protein: CASSQVIALGSEQYF; V gene: TRBV4-1; J gene: TRBJ2-7
CDR3 protein: CASSLDRGLPDTQYF; V gene: TRBV5-1; J gene: TRBJ2-3
CDR3 protein: CASSTRRDSNQPQHF; V gene: TRBV18; J gene: TRBJ1-5
CDR3 protein: CASSFDSTVGEQYF; V gene: TRBV7-3; J gene: TRBJ2-7
CDR3 protein: CASSAVAGGDYNEQFF; V gene: TRBV5-1; J gene: TRBJ2-1
CDR3 protein: CASSAKRTGYGYTF; V gene: TRBV6-5; J gene: TRBJ1-2
CDR3 protein: CASSADRVDQPQHF; V gene: TRBV6-2/TRBV6-3; J gene: TRBJ1-5
CDR3 protein: CASSYWDQPQHF; V gene: TRBV7-9; J gene: TRBJ1-5
CDR3 protein: CASSRRPPDTQYF; V gene: TRBV12-3/TRBV12-4; J gene: TRBJ2-3
CDR3 protein: CASQVLGVNTEAFF; V gene: TRBV27; J gene: TRBJ1-1
CDR3 protein: CASTPGGQRNYGYTF; V gene: TRBV28; J gene: TRBJ1-2
CDR3 protein: CASSPLAGFPYEQYF; V gene: TRBV28; J gene: TRBJ2-7
CDR3 protein: CASSGRQGGVYGYTF; V gene: TRBV2; J gene: TRBJ1-2
CDR3 protein: CASSQDTGVAGELFF; V gene: TRBV3-1; J gene: TRBJ2-2
CDR3 protein: CASSQPGLKDEQFF; V gene: TRBV3-1; J gene: TRBJ2-1
CDR3 protein: CASSQDAQSPNQPQHF; V gene: TRBV4-2; J gene: TRBJ1-5
CDR3 protein: CASSRRDGLNTEAFF; V gene: TRBV7-2; J gene: TRBJ1-1
CDR3 protein: CSVGVAGGLQPQHF; V gene: TRBV29-1; J gene: TRBJ1-5
CDR3 protein: CASKDGAGRETQYF; V gene: TRBV27; J gene: TRBJ2-5
CDR3 protein: CASSLERFGRTVPKAFF; V gene: TRBV5-6; J gene: TRBJ1-1
CDR3 protein: CASGPRGNYGYTF; V gene: TRBV12-3/TRBV12-4; J gene: TRBJ1-2
CDR3 protein: CASSPPVGQARYGYTF; V gene: TRBV18; J gene: TRBJ1-2
CDR3 protein: CASSQGGRGANTGELFF; V gene: TRBV11-1; J gene: TRBJ2-2
CDR3 protein: CASGQLRRSADYEQYF; V gene: TRBV11-2; J gene: TRBJ2-7
CDR3 protein: CASSQDWPSGTSSYNEQFF; V gene: TRBV4-2; J gene: TRBJ2-1
CDR3 protein: CASSLGVGGIYEQYF; V gene: TRBV12-3/TRBV12-4; J gene: TRBJ2-7
CDR3 protein: CASSFYTTISTAAKNIQYF; V gene: TRBV5-5; J gene: TRBJ2-4
CDR3 protein: CASSPDGKNIQYF; V gene: TRBV4-2; J gene: TRBJ2-4
CDR3 protein: CASRPITGTSSTDTQYF; V gene: TRBV6-2/TRBV6-3; J gene: TRBJ2-3
CDR3 protein: CASSSTSGRVSTGELFF; V gene: TRBV5-5; J gene: TRBJ2-2
CDR3 protein: CASSSPEGGTEAFF; V gene: TRBV5-5; J gene: TRBJ1-1
CDR3 protein: CSARGQSSVPLHF; V gene: TRBV20-1; J gene: TRBJ1-6
CDR3 protein: CASSLTRWETQYF; V gene: TRBV12-3/TRBV12-4; J gene: TRBJ2-5
CDR3 protein: CSARGGTSGSYEQYF; V gene: TRBV20-1; J gene: TRBJ2-7
CDR3 protein: CSARAVRANTEAFF; V gene: TRBV20-1; J gene: TRBJ1-1
CDR3 protein: CASSKASTGGSSPLHF; V gene: TRBV21-1; J gene: TRBJ1-6
CDR3 protein: CASSDSLAGLYEQYF; V gene: TRBV2; J gene: TRBJ2-7
CDR3 protein: CATSESSGTEGNGANVLTF; V gene: TRBV24-1; J gene: TRBJ2-6
CDR3 protein: CASSLGRREALTDTQYF; V gene: TRBV5-1; J gene: TRBJ2-3
CDR3 protein: CASRFSDRGHNQPQHF; V gene: TRBV6-6; J gene: TRBJ1-5
CDR3 protein: CATSDLTNTDTQYF; V gene: TRBV24-1; J gene: TRBJ2-3
CDR3 protein: CASSAQGSRGFF; V gene: TRBV6-4; J gene: TRBJ2-1
CDR3 protein: CASSQGQGTGSGSHNEQFF; V gene: TRBV4-1; J gene: TRBJ2-1
CDR3 protein: CASSSGLAGAGTQYF; V gene: TRBV19; J gene: TRBJ2-5
CDR3 protein: CASGLWNSLGEQFF; V gene: TRBV12-5; J gene: TRBJ2-1
CDR3 protein: CASSSRGISSYNEQFF; V gene: TRBV7-2; J gene: TRBJ2-1
CDR3 protein: CAINSGNTIYF; V gene: TRBV10-3; J gene: TRBJ1-3
CDR3 protein: CASSLEGGSWGYTF; V gene: TRBV5-4; J gene: TRBJ1-2
CDR3 protein: CASSQGPTWGITDTQYF; V gene: TRBV4-1; J gene: TRBJ2-3
CDR3 protein: CASSYHPAGGFEVLGTDTQYF; V gene: TRBV6-2/TRBV6-3; J gene: TRBJ2-3